These T cell receptor beta chains were read from a single sample in a study of T cells after yellow fever vaccination. TCRdb called the 5' RACE reads again in MiXCR, with one record for every CDR3 protein. The data show approximately 300,000 distinct CDR3 sequences, around 6.8% seen once. The material was PBMCs, obtained about 49 days after the first yellow fever vaccination. Every receptor here comes from a man between 18 and 35 years old who received the YFV17D yellow fever vaccine. Both conserved end residues are part of each CDR3. A D gene is named only where the DNA matches it firmly. Only some rows state a clone size, as once, few, many or a class for expanded clones.

J gene: TRBJ2-7
clone size: few
V gene: TRBV4-3
D gene: TRBD2
CDR3 DNA: TGCGCCAGCAGCCAAACGGAGCGGGGGGGCGGATACGAGCAGTACTTC
CDR3 protein: CASSQTERGGGYEQYF

J gene: TRBJ1-5
clone size: NA
V gene: TRBV7-2
D gene: NA
CDR3 DNA: TGTGCCAGCAGCCATAACGCGGGCAATCAGCCCCAGCATTTT
CDR3 protein: CASSHNAGNQPQHF

J gene: TRBJ1-5
clone size: few
V gene: TRBV6-5
D gene: NA
CDR3 DNA: TGTGCCAGCAGTTACAAGCCCCCTGGAGGGTTTAGCAATCAGCCCCAGCATTTT
CDR3 protein: CASSYKPPGGFSNQPQHF

J gene: TRBJ1-2
clone size: many
V gene: TRBV30
D gene: NA
CDR3 DNA: TGTGCCTGGAGTGTACACAGTAGGGGGTACGGTGGCTACACCTTC
CDR3 protein: CAWSVHSRGYGGYTF

J gene: TRBJ1-2
clone size: few
V gene: TRBV20-1
D gene: NA
CDR3 DNA: TGCAGTGCTAAGTACCTCGGGGGTACATATGGCTACACCTTC
CDR3 protein: CSAKYLGGTYGYTF

J gene: TRBJ1-1
clone size: few
V gene: TRBV7-9
D gene: NA
CDR3 DNA: TGTGCCAGCAACGCAGGATCCGGGGGCACTGAAGCTTTCTTT
CDR3 protein: CASNAGSGGTEAFF

J gene: TRBJ2-1
clone size: few
V gene: TRBV19
D gene: NA
CDR3 DNA: TGTGCCAGTAGTACCCCCTTGAGGGGTAGGTATGAGCAGTTCTTC
CDR3 protein: CASSTPLRGRYEQFF

J gene: TRBJ1-1
clone size: NA
V gene: TRBV7-9
D gene: NA
CDR3 DNA: TGTGCCAGCAGAGATTTCGACGAGGAACTCTACACTGAAGCTTTCTTT
CDR3 protein: CASRDFDEELYTEAFF

J gene: TRBJ2-7
clone size: NA
V gene: TRBV4-2
D gene: TRBD2
CDR3 DNA: TGTGCCAGCAGCCAATCGGTCAGGACTAGCGGGTACGAGCAGTACTTC
CDR3 protein: CASSQSVRTSGYEQYF

J gene: TRBJ2-2
clone size: NA
V gene: TRBV11-2
D gene: NA
CDR3 DNA: TGTGCCAGCAGCTCCCCACGGGGGGCGGGCACCGGGGAGCTGTTTTTT
CDR3 protein: CASSSPRGAGTGELFF

J gene: TRBJ2-3
clone size: many
V gene: TRBV18
D gene: NA
CDR3 DNA: TGTGCCAGCAGCCCGACTAGCACAGATACGCAGTATTTT
CDR3 protein: CASSPTSTDTQYF

J gene: TRBJ2-3
clone size: NA
V gene: TRBV10-2
D gene: NA
CDR3 DNA: TGCGCCAGCAGTGATGGGGGTACGCAGTATTTT
CDR3 protein: CASSDGGTQYF

J gene: TRBJ2-3
clone size: few
V gene: TRBV18
D gene: NA
CDR3 DNA: TGTGCCAGCTCACCAAATGGGGGCCCCGCAGATACGCAGTATTTT
CDR3 protein: CASSPNGGPADTQYF

J gene: TRBJ2-6
clone size: NA
V gene: TRBV7-2
D gene: TRBD2
CDR3 DNA: TGTGCCAGCAGCTTGACTAGCGGGGTCTCTGGGGCCAACGTCCTGACTTTC
CDR3 protein: CASSLTSGVSGANVLTF

J gene: TRBJ2-3
clone size: NA
V gene: TRBV7-9
D gene: TRBD2
CDR3 DNA: TGTGCCAGCAGACCGACTAGCGGGGCGGAGATAAAGACGCAGTATTTT
CDR3 protein: CASRPTSGAEIKTQYF

J gene: TRBJ1-4
clone size: few
V gene: TRBV18
D gene: NA
CDR3 DNA: TGTGCCAGCTCACCAGAAGCAGGGTATAAGGAAAAACTGTTTTTT
CDR3 protein: CASSPEAGYKEKLFF

J gene: TRBJ2-5
clone size: many
V gene: TRBV5-1
D gene: NA
CDR3 DNA: TGCGCCAGCGCCTTCGGGGAGACCCAGTACTTC
CDR3 protein: CASAFGETQYF

J gene: TRBJ2-7
clone size: NA
V gene: TRBV6-1
D gene: TRBD2
CDR3 DNA: TGTGCCAGCAGTGCGCGGGGGATTCTTTACGAGCAGTACTTC
CDR3 protein: CASSARGILYEQYF

J gene: TRBJ2-5
clone size: many
V gene: TRBV7-6
D gene: TRBD2
CDR3 DNA: TGTGCCAGCAGCCTTTGGACTAGCGGGGGGCAAGAGACCCAGTACTTC
CDR3 protein: CASSLWTSGGQETQYF

J gene: TRBJ1-2
clone size: NA
V gene: TRBV28
D gene: NA
CDR3 DNA: TGTGCCAGCACGAGGGCGGGGGGGTATACTAACTATGGCTACACCTTC
CDR3 protein: CASTRAGGYTNYGYTF

J gene: TRBJ2-5
clone size: few
V gene: TRBV7-6
D gene: TRBD1
CDR3 DNA: TGTGCCAGCAGCTCCCGGCTACAGGGGGGAGTAGAGACCCAGTACTTC
CDR3 protein: CASSSRLQGGVETQYF

J gene: TRBJ2-2
clone size: NA
V gene: TRBV10-2
D gene: TRBD1
CDR3 DNA: TGCGCCGCAGGGGGCGTGGAGCTGTTTTTT
CDR3 protein: CAAGGVELFF